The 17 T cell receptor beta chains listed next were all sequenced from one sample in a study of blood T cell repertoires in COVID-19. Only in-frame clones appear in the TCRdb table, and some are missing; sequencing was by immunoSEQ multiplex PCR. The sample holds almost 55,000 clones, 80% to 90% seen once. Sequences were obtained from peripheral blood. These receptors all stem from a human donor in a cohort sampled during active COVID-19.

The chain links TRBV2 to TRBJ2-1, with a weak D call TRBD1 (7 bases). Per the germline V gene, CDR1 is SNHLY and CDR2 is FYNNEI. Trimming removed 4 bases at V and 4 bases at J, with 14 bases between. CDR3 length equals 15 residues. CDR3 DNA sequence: TGTGCCAGCAGTGTGGGAGGACAGGTTTACAATGAGCAGTTCTTC. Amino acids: CASSVGGQVYNEQFF.

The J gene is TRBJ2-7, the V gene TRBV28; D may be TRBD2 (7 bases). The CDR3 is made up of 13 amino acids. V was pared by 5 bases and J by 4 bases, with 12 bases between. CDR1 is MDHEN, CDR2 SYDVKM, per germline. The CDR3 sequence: CASSGGASYEQYF. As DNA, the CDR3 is TGTGCCAGCAGTGGGGGGGCTTCGTACGAGCAGTACTTC.

This CDR3 reads CASSQGPSGRTDTQYF. The CDR3 DNA reads as TGCGCCAGCAGCCAAGGGCCAAGCGGGAGGACAGATACGCAGTATTTT. The chain carries TRBV4-1 and TRBJ2-3; TRBD2 aligns across 9 bases. The junction had 5 bases not matched to a gene; V was cut back by 1 base and J by 3 bases. CDR1 is MGHRA and CDR2 is YSYEKL in the germline V gene. The CDR3 has 16 amino acids.

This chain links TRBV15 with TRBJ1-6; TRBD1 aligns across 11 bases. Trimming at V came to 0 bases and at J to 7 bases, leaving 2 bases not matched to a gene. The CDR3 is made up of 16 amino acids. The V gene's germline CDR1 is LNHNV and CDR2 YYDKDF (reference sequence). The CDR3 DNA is TGTGCCACCAGCAGAGACCGGGACAGGGGGAATTCACCCCTCCACTTT. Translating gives CATSRDRDRGNSPLHF.

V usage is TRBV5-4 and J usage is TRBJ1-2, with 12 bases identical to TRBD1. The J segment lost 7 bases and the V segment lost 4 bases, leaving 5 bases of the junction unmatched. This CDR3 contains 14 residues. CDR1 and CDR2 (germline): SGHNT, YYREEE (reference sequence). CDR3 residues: CASSGTGGASGYTF. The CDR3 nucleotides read TGTGCCAGCAGCGGGACAGGGGGCGCTTCTGGCTACACCTTC. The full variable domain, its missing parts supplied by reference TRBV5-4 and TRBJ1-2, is ETGVTQSPTHLIKTRGQQVTLRCSSQSGHNTVSWYQQALGQGPQFIFQYYREEENGRGNFPPRFSGLQFPNYSSELNVNALELDDSALYLCASSGTGGASGYTFGSGTRLTVV.

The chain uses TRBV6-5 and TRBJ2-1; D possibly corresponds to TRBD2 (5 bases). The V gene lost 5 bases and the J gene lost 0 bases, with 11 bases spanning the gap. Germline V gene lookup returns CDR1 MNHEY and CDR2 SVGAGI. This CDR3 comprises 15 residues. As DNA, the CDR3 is TGTGCCAGCAGTACGGGGTTTAGCTCCTACAATGAGCAGTTCTTC. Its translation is CASSTGFSSYNEQFF.

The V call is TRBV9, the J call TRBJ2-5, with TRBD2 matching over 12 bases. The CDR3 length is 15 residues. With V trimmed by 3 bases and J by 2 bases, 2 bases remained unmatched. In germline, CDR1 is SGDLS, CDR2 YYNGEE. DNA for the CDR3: TGTGCCAGCAGCGCCGGACTAGCGGGGCAAGAGACCCAGTACTTC. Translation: CASSAGLAGQETQYF. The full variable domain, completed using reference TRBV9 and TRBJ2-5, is DSGVTQTPKHLITATGQRVTLRCSPRSGDLSVYWYQQSLDQGLQFLIQYYNGEERAKGNILERFSAQQFPDLHSELNLSSLELGDSALYFCASSAGLAGQETQYFGPGTRLLVL.

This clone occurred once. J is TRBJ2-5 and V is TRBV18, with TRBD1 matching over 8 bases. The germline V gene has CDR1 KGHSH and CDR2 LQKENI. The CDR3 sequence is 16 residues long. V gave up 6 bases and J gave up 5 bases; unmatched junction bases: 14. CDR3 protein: CASSLSSQGARETQYF. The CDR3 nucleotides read TGTGCCAGCTCGCTATCTTCCCAGGGGGCGAGGGAGACCCAGTACTTC.

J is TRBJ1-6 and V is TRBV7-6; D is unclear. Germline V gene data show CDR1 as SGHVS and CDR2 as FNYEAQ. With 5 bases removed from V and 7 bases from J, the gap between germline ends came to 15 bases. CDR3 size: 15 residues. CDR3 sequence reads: CASSADPRRNSPLHF. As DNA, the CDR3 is TGTGCCAGCAGCGCCGACCCTAGGAGGAATTCACCCCTCCACTTT.

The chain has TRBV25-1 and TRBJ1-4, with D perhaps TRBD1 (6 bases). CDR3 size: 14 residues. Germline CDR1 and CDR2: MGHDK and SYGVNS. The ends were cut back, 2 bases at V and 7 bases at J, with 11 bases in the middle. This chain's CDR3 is CASSERGGIEKLFF. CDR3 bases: TGTGCCAGCAGTGAAAGAGGGGGTATTGAAAAACTGTTTTTT.

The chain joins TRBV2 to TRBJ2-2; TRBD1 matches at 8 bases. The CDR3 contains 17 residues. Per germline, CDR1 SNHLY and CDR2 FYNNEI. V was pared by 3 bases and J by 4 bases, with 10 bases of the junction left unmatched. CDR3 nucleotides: TGTGCCAGCAGTGACGGGCAGGGGGCTGGAGGCACCGGGGAGCTGTTTTTT. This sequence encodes CASSDGQGAGGTGELFF.

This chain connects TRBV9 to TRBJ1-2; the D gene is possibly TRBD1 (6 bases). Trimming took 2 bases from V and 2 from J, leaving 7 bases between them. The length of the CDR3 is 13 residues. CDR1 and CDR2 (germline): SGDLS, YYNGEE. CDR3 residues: CASSVTGNYGYTF. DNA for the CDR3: TGTGCCAGCAGCGTTACAGGGAACTATGGCTACACCTTC. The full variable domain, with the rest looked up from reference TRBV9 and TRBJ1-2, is DSGVTQTPKHLITATGQRVTLRCSPRSGDLSVYWYQQSLDQGLQFLIQYYNGEERAKGNILERFSAQQFPDLHSELNLSSLELGDSALYFCASSVTGNYGYTFGSGTRLTVV.

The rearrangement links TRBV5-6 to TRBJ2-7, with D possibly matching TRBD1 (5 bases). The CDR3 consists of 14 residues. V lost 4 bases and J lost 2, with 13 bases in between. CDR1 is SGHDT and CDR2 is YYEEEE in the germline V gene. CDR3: CASSTRDPTYEQYF. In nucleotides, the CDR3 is TGTGCCAGCAGCACCAGGGATCCCACCTACGAGCAGTACTTC.

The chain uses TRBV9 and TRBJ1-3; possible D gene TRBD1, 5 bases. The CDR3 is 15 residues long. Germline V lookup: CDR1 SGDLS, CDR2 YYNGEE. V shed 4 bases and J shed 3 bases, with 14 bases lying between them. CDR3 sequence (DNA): TGTGCCAGCAGCACCGGGGGGATAAGTGGAAACACCATATATTTT. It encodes CASSTGGISGNTIYF.

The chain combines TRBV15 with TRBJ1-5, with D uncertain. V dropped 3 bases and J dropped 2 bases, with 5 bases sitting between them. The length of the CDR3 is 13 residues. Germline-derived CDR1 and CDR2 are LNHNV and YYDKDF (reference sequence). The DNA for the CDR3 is TGTGCCACCAGCAGGTCGGGCAATCAGCCCCAGCATTTT. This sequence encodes CATSRSGNQPQHF.

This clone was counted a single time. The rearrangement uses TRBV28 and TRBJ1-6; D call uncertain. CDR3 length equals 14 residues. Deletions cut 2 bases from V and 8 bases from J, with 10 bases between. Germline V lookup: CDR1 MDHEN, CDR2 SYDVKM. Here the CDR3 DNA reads TGTGCCAGCAGTTTAGCGGGGAATTATTCACCCCTCCACTTT. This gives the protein CASSLAGNYSPLHF. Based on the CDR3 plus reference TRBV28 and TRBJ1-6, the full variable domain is DVKVTQSSRYLVKRTGEKVFLECVQDMDHENMFWYRQDPGLGLRLIYFSYDVKMKEKGDIPEGYSVSREKKERFSLILESASTNQTSMYLCASSLAGNYSPLHFGNGTRLTVT.

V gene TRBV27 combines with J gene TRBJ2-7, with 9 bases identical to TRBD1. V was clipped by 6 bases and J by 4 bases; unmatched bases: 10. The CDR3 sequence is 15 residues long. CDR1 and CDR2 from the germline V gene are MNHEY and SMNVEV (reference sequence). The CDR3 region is CASRNRGQLWYEQYF. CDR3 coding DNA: TGTGCCAGCAGGAACAGGGGGCAGTTATGGTACGAGCAGTACTTC.